The subject of this entry is one T cell receptor beta chain. With the 5' RACE reads reprocessed, TCRdb shows one record per CDR3 protein and no DNA. The sample table sets out about 390,000 distinct CDR3 sequences. This specimen belongs to a study of T cells expressing NK-cell markers. Study-wide background: Sorted CD3+CD56+NKG2C+, CD3+CD56+NKG2C- and CD3+CD56-NKG2C+ T cells supplied TCR beta repertoires.

The germline CDR1 and CDR2 sequences are SGHRS and YFSETQ. The CDR3 runs 16 residues. The clonotype comes from a woman aged 50 to 60 in good health. The chain combines TRBV5-1 with TRBJ2-1; TCRdb's assignment of TRBD2 cannot be checked, as there is no DNA. Sequenced input: blood T cells: a sorted CD56 or NKG2C T cell subset, CD4+ or CD8+ T cells, or bulk PBMC T cells (not recorded which). The CDR3 is CASSLEGLAGVGEQFF.